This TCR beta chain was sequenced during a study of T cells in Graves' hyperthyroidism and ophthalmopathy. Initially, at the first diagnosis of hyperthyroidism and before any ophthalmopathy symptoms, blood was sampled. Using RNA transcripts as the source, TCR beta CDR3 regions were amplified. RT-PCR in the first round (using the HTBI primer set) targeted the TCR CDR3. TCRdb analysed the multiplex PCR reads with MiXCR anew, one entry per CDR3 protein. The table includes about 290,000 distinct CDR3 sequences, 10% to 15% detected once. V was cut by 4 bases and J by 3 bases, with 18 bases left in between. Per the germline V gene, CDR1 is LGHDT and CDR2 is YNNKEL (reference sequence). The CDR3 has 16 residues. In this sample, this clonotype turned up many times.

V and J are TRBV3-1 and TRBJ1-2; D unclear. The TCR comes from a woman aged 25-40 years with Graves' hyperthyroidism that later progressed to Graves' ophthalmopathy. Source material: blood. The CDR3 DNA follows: TGTGCCAGCAGCCTAAGCCTTCGGGAGTGGGACTATGGCTACACCTTC. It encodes CASSLSLREWDYGYTF.